The clone carrying this TCR beta chain was seen more than once but under ten times. The antigen remains unidentified. Germline assignment: CDR1 SGDLS and CDR2 YYNGEE. Trimming removed 1 base from V and 0 bases from J; junction bases left unmatched: 1. The CDR3 runs to 15 residues. Each TCR beta cDNA library carried unique molecular identifiers. MiXCR was run by TCRdb on the PCR reads, yielding one entry per CDR3 protein. The sample has approximately 180,000 distinct CDR3 sequences; approximately 31% are singletons. These data belong to a study of post-analysis software for immune sequencing data. Study conclusions and caveats: Significantly lower normalized Chao1 diversity was seen in multiple sclerosis patients than in controls. There were a few TRBV segments more frequent in patients than controls, and TRBV5-6, TRBV5-1 and TRBV20-1 were among them. The F measure placed samples prepared in the same batch into strongly shared clusters.

The sequencing sample was made of blood. This clonotype was sampled from a girl between 10 and 17 years old with multiple sclerosis. V and J are TRBV9 and TRBJ2-1; 7 bases are a match to TRBD1. The CDR3 DNA is TGTGCCAGCAGCGTACGGGACAGCTCCTACAATGAGCAGTTCTTC. Encoded protein: CASSVRDSSYNEQFF.